This is a list of T cell receptor beta chains from one sample in a study of blood T cell repertoires in COVID-19. TCRdb's table, derived via immunoSEQ multiplex PCR, lists solely in-frame clones and lacks some. The profile covers 88,000 or so clones, with around 78% appearing a single time and about an eighth taken by the ten largest. Sequencing was done on a sample of peripheral blood. The receptors shown here come from a human donor in a cohort sampled during active COVID-19. CDR3s include the opening cysteine and the closing phenylalanine or tryptophan. Fields, in order: J gene, D gene, V gene, clone size, CDR3 protein, CDR3 DNA. The D gene is left open where the match is weak. The listing skips clone size in some rows; elsewhere it reads once, few, many or a size class.

>TRBJ1-5|TRBD1|TRBV3-1/TRBV3-2|.
CASRNRGSNQPQHF
TGTGCCAGCAGGAACAGGGGAAGCAATCAGCCCCAGCATTTT
>TRBJ2-7|.|TRBV10-2|.
CASSEYAGEQYF
TGCGCCAGCAGTGAATACGCGGGGGAGCAGTACTTC
>TRBJ2-7|.|TRBV20-1|few
CSASTGVGSYEQYF
TGCAGTGCTAGTACGGGGGTAGGCTCCTACGAGCAGTACTTC
>TRBJ1-6|.|TRBV9|.
CASSVAGYGSSPLHF
TGTGCCAGCAGCGTAGCGGGGTACGGTAGTTCACCCCTCCACTTT
>TRBJ2-3|TRBD2|TRBV10-3|.
CAISEWQRGLTDTQYF
TGTGCCATCAGTGAGTGGCAGCGGGGGCTCACAGATACGCAGTATTTT
>TRBJ1-2|.|TRBV14|.
CASSQAGYGYTF
TGTGCCAGCAGCCAAGCAGGGTATGGCTACACCTTC
>TRBJ1-4|TRBD1|TRBV28|.
CASRTTRQGKSEEKLFF
TGTGCCAGCAGAACCACTAGACAGGGGAAATCGGAAGAAAAACTGTTTTTT
>TRBJ2-7|.|TRBV28|few
CASSSLYEQYF
TGTGCCAGCAGTTCACTGTACGAGCAGTACTTC
>TRBJ2-3|.|TRBV5-4|.
CASGTDGRPGDTQYF
TGTGCCAGCGGTACTGACGGACGCCCAGGGGATACGCAGTATTTT
>TRBJ2-1|TRBD2|TRBV6-5|.
CATAVGGAHNEQFF
TGTGCCACGGCGGTCGGGGGGGCCCACAATGAGCAGTTCTTC
>TRBJ1-5|TRBD1|TRBV2|.
CASSSNRGRSNQPQHF
TGTGCCAGCAGTTCCAACAGGGGGAGAAGCAATCAGCCCCAGCATTTT
>TRBJ1-3|TRBD1|TRBV3-1/TRBV3-2|.
CASSYRGSLSGNTIYF
TGTGCCAGCAGCTACAGGGGATCCCTCTCTGGAAACACCATATATTTT
>TRBJ1-2|.|TRBV9|.
CASSLTDNNYGYTF
TGTGCCAGCAGCCTAACTGACAACAACTATGGCTACACCTTC
>TRBJ2-1|.|TRBV5-4|once
CASSLERRSSYNEQFF
TGTGCCAGCAGCCTAGAGCGGAGAAGCTCCTACAATGAGCAGTTCTTC
>TRBJ1-5|.|TRBV7-2|.
CASSPDRSNQPQHF
TGTGCCAGCAGCCCCGACAGGAGCAATCAGCCCCAGCATTTT
>TRBJ2-7|.|TRBV3-1/TRBV3-2|.
CASSQEKGRAGLHEQYF
TGTGCCAGCAGCCAAGAAAAGGGGCGTGCAGGGCTCCACGAGCAGTACTTC
>TRBJ1-5|.|TRBV7-8|.
CASSARVRSQPQHF
TGTGCCAGCAGCGCCAGGGTTAGGAGTCAGCCCCAGCATTTT
>TRBJ2-7|.|TRBV3-1/TRBV3-2|.
CASSHKEGGSSYEQYF
TGTGCCAGCAGCCACAAGGAGGGGGGGAGCTCCTACGAGCAGTACTTC
>TRBJ2-1|TRBD1|TRBV29-1|once
CSVAGQGAGEQFF
TGCAGCGTTGCCGGACAGGGGGCTGGTGAGCAGTTCTTC
>TRBJ2-2|.|TRBV11-3|.
CASSLYGGAANTGELFF
TGTGCCAGCAGCTTGTATGGGGGGGCCGCGAACACCGGGGAGCTGTTTTTT
>TRBJ1-4|TRBD1|TRBV30|.
CACHAPTDREKLFF
TGTGCCTGCCACGCGCCCACGGACAGGGAAAAACTGTTTTTT
>TRBJ2-2|.|TRBV7-9|few
CASSGQQTGELFF
TGTGCCAGCAGCGGACAGCAAACCGGGGAGCTGTTTTTT
>TRBJ1-1|.|TRBV5-5|.
CASSLRTDSAEAFF
TGTGCCAGCAGCTTACGAACAGACAGTGCCGAAGCTTTCTTT
>TRBJ2-7|TRBD1|TRBV7-9|.
CASSLAGTGGREQYF
TGTGCCAGCAGCTTAGCCGGGACAGGGGGTCGCGAGCAGTACTTC
>TRBJ1-1|.|TRBV29-1|.
CSVGGGTEAFF
TGCAGCGTCGGGGGGGGGACTGAAGCTTTCTTT
>TRBJ2-7|.|TRBV28|.
CASWRLGDEQYF
TGTGCCAGCTGGAGGTTGGGCGACGAGCAGTACTTC
>TRBJ2-7|TRBD1|TRBV10-2|.
CASSQTGGQGRTYEQYF
TGCGCCAGCTCCCAGACGGGGGGACAGGGACGGACCTACGAGCAGTACTTC
>TRBJ2-7|TRBD2|TRBV30|.
CAWRGKPGGSYEQYF
TGTGCCTGGCGAGGGAAACCGGGGGGCTCCTACGAGCAGTACTTC
>TRBJ2-5|TRBD1|TRBV12-3/TRBV12-4|.
CASADRVGETQYF
TGTGCCAGCGCGGACAGGGTTGGGGAGACCCAGTACTTC
>TRBJ1-5|TRBD1|TRBV28|.
CASRTGQPNQPQHF
TGTGCCAGCAGAACGGGACAGCCCAATCAGCCCCAGCATTTT
>TRBJ2-7|TRBD1|TRBV5-6|.
CASSKDREPYEQYF
TGTGCCAGCAGCAAGGACAGGGAACCCTACGAGCAGTACTTC
>TRBJ2-2|.|TRBV19|once
CASSESGETGELFF
TGTGCCAGTAGTGAATCAGGGGAAACCGGGGAGCTGTTTTTT
>TRBJ2-7|.|TRBV15|.
CATSRDRTGVYEQYF
TGTGCCACCAGCAGAGATAGGACGGGAGTCTACGAGCAGTACTTC
>TRBJ1-2|.|TRBV6-5|.
CASSNQGFGYTF
TGTGCCAGCAGTAACCAGGGGTTTGGCTACACCTTC
>TRBJ1-3|.|TRBV3-1/TRBV3-2|few
CASSQGTAVGNTIYF
TGTGCCAGCAGCCAAGGGACAGCGGTAGGAAACACCATATATTTT
>TRBJ1-1|TRBD1|TRBV19|.
CASLSPGQMNTEAFF
TGTGCCAGCCTAAGTCCGGGACAGATGAACACTGAAGCTTTCTTT
>TRBJ1-4|TRBD1|TRBV18|.
CASSLLTPRQGGEKLFF
TGTGCCAGCTCACTATTAACCCCTCGGCAGGGGGGTGAAAAACTGTTTTTT
>TRBJ2-1|TRBD1|TRBV28|.
CASSLGAGTDNEQFF
TGTGCCAGCAGTCTAGGAGCCGGGACAGACAATGAGCAGTTCTTC
>TRBJ1-2|TRBD1|TRBV18|.
CASSQNPQGASYGYTF
TGTGCCAGCTCGCAGAACCCCCAGGGGGCAAGCTATGGCTACACCTTC
>TRBJ1-4|TRBD1|TRBV19|.
CASSPGQGHATNEKLFF
TGTGCCAGTAGTCCGGGACAGGGGCACGCAACTAATGAAAAACTGTTTTTT
>TRBJ2-2|TRBD2|TRBV28|.
CASRAGTSTGELFF
TGTGCCAGCAGAGCCGGGACTAGCACCGGGGAGCTGTTTTTT
>TRBJ2-7|TRBD1|TRBV7-9|.
CASSPGTATYEQYF
TGTGCCAGCAGCCCCGGGACAGCCACCTACGAGCAGTACTTC
>TRBJ2-7|.|TRBV2|.
CASMRSEQYF
TGTGCCAGCATGCGGTCCGAGCAGTACTTC
>TRBJ1-6|TRBD1|TRBV6-5|.
CASRLTGGRSPLHF
TGTGCCAGCAGACTGACAGGGGGCCGATCACCCCTCCACTTT
>TRBJ1-1|.|TRBV2|.
CASSDGREEAFF
TGTGCCAGCAGTGACGGCAGGGAAGAAGCTTTCTTT
>TRBJ1-1|.|TRBV6-2/TRBV6-3|.
CASSPRIRGEVNTEAFF
TGTGCCAGCAGTCCCCGGATAAGGGGTGAGGTGAACACTGAAGCTTTCTTT
>TRBJ1-6|.|TRBV5-6|.
CASSRGSSYNSPLHF
TGTGCCAGCAGCAGGGGGAGCTCCTATAATTCACCCCTCCACTTT